These T cell receptor beta chains were read from a single sample in a study of blood T cell repertoires in COVID-19. Profiled with immunoSEQ multiplex PCR; TCRdb holds only in-frame clones, not every one. The sample holds 160,000 or so clones, about 81% seen once. What was sequenced was peripheral blood. The receptors here all came from a human donor in a cohort sampled during active COVID-19. The CDR3 runs from the conserved cysteine through the conserved F or W. A D gene is named only where the DNA matches it firmly. Clone size is given for some rows only: seen once, a few or many times, or a class if the clone is expanded.

CDR3: CSVDGRGWETQYF; DNA: TGCAGCGTCGACGGGAGGGGATGGGAGACGCAGTATTTT; size: few; V: TRBV29-1; J: TRBJ2-3; D: TRBD2
CDR3: CASSLGMGRPDTQYF; DNA: TGTGCCAGCAGCTTAGGGATGGGGCGGCCAGATACGCAGTATTTT; size: .; V: TRBV7-2; J: TRBJ2-3; D: .
CDR3: CASSPDRSGANVLTF; DNA: TGTGCCAGCAGCCCCGACAGGTCTGGGGCCAACGTCCTGACTTTC; size: .; V: TRBV9; J: TRBJ2-6; D: .
CDR3: CASSFGPQSYGYTF; DNA: TGTGCCAGCAGCTTCGGTCCGCAATCCTATGGCTACACCTTC; size: .; V: TRBV7-2; J: TRBJ1-2; D: .
CDR3: CASSPTGTTNEKLFF; DNA: TGTGCCAGCAGCCCGACAGGGACCACTAATGAAAAACTGTTTTTT; size: .; V: TRBV7-9; J: TRBJ1-4; D: TRBD1
CDR3: CASSPISDNANYGYTF; DNA: TGTGCCAGCTCACCAATCTCGGACAACGCTAACTATGGCTACACCTTC; size: .; V: TRBV18; J: TRBJ1-2; D: .
CDR3: CASSIVIGGLAGDNEQFF; DNA: TGTGCCAGTAGTATCGTTATAGGAGGGCTAGCGGGAGACAATGAGCAGTTCTTC; size: .; V: TRBV19; J: TRBJ2-1; D: TRBD2
CDR3: CASSLGAANYEQYF; DNA: TGTGCCAGCAGCCTCGGAGCTGCCAACTACGAGCAGTACTTC; size: .; V: TRBV27; J: TRBJ2-7; D: .
CDR3: CASSLALGGSGDTQYF; DNA: TGTGCCAGCAGCTTAGCCTTAGGCGGGAGTGGCGATACGCAGTATTTT; size: .; V: TRBV7-6; J: TRBJ2-3; D: TRBD2
CDR3: CAWSSELHQPQHF; DNA: TGTGCCTGGAGTAGCGAACTCCATCAGCCCCAGCATTTT; size: .; V: TRBV30; J: TRBJ1-5; D: .
CDR3: CASSISGVAGELFF; DNA: TGTGCCAGTAGTATATCGGGAGTGGCCGGGGAGCTGTTTTTT; size: .; V: TRBV19; J: TRBJ2-2; D: .
CDR3: CASSLRGNSYNSPLHF; DNA: TGTGCCAGCAGCTTAAGAGGGAACTCCTATAATTCACCCCTCCACTTT; size: once; V: TRBV11-2; J: TRBJ1-6; D: .
CDR3: CASMVPGTLNQPQHF; DNA: TGTGCCAGTATGGTTCCGGGTACCCTAAATCAGCCCCAGCATTTT; size: .; V: TRBV19; J: TRBJ1-5; D: .
CDR3: CASSYGGGYTF; DNA: TGTGCCAGCAGTTACGGGGGCGGCTACACCTTC; size: .; V: TRBV6-5; J: TRBJ1-2; D: .
CDR3: CATSGQANEQFF; DNA: TGTGCCACCAGTGGGCAGGCCAATGAGCAGTTCTTC; size: .; V: TRBV24-1; J: TRBJ2-1; D: .
CDR3: CASSLVGTRGQETQYF; DNA: TGTGCCAGCAGCTTAGTCGGGACTAGGGGCCAAGAGACCCAGTACTTC; size: .; V: TRBV11-3; J: TRBJ2-5; D: TRBD2
CDR3: CASSLVDSSYEQYF; DNA: TGTGCCAGCAGTTTAGTTGACTCCTCGTACGAGCAGTACTTC; size: .; V: TRBV27; J: TRBJ2-7; D: .
CDR3: CASRATGWSNQPQYF; DNA: TGTGCCAGCAGAGCCACAGGGTGGAGCAATCAGCCCCAGTATTTT; size: once; V: TRBV2; J: TRBJ2-3; D: .
CDR3: CASSPVQGMGITF; DNA: TGTGCCAGCAGCCCGGTACAGGGAATGGGTATTACCTTC; size: .; V: TRBV7-3; J: TRBJ1-2; D: .
CDR3: CASSLMQEDTQYF; DNA: TGTGCCAGCTCACTTATGCAGGAAGATACGCAGTATTTT; size: once; V: TRBV18; J: TRBJ2-3; D: .
CDR3: CASSYSPRDDGYTF; DNA: TGTGCCAGCAGTTACTCGCCCAGGGATGATGGCTACACCTTC; size: .; V: TRBV6-2/TRBV6-3; J: TRBJ1-2; D: .
CDR3: CASSYGASGLGELFF; DNA: TGTGCCAGCAGTTACGGGGCTAGCGGCCTCGGGGAGCTGTTTTTT; size: .; V: TRBV6-2/TRBV6-3; J: TRBJ2-2; D: TRBD2
CDR3: CASSTGQGLLAKNIQYF; DNA: TGTGCCAGTAGTACAGGACAGGGGCTCTTAGCCAAAAACATTCAGTACTTC; size: .; V: TRBV19; J: TRBJ2-4; D: TRBD1
CDR3: CASSDPASGRETQYF; DNA: TGCGCCAGCAGTGACCCGGCTAGCGGGAGGGAGACCCAGTACTTC; size: .; V: TRBV10-1; J: TRBJ2-5; D: TRBD2
CDR3: CASSLVRTGSEQYF; DNA: TGTGCCAGCAGTTTAGTCCGAACAGGGAGCGAGCAGTACTTC; size: .; V: TRBV27; J: TRBJ2-7; D: .
CDR3: CASSTQATGGRNTQYF; DNA: TGTGCCAGCAGCACGCAAGCGACAGGGGGCAGAAATACGCAGTATTTT; size: .; V: TRBV7-2; J: TRBJ2-3; D: TRBD1
CDR3: CASSSGPRGRGEQFF; DNA: TGTGCCAGCAGCTCGGGCCCCAGGGGACGGGGTGAGCAGTTCTTC; size: .; V: TRBV11-3; J: TRBJ2-1; D: .
CDR3: CASSEGWGTVPDGSQYF; DNA: TGTGCCAGCAGTGAGGGTTGGGGGACAGTACCAGATGGGTCCCAGTACTTC; size: .; V: TRBV6-1; J: TRBJ2-5; D: TRBD1
CDR3: CASSEAAEYGYTF; DNA: TGCGCCAGCAGCGAGGCGGCAGAGTATGGCTACACCTTC; size: medium-sized; V: TRBV10-2; J: TRBJ1-2; D: .
CDR3: CASSLVGRNTGELFF; DNA: TGCGCCAGCAGCTTGGTGGGGAGGAACACCGGGGAGCTGTTTTTT; size: few; V: TRBV5-1; J: TRBJ2-2; D: .
CDR3: CSVDTSGSSWNEQFF; DNA: TGCAGCGTTGATACTAGCGGGAGCTCCTGGAATGAGCAGTTCTTC; size: .; V: TRBV29-1; J: TRBJ2-1; D: TRBD2
CDR3: CASSPRTGMGNQPQHF; DNA: TGTGCCAGCAGTCCGCGGACAGGGATGGGAAATCAGCCCCAGCATTTT; size: few; V: TRBV27; J: TRBJ1-5; D: TRBD1
CDR3: CASSISGRTEQYF; DNA: TGTGCCAGTTCAATTAGCGGGAGGACCGAGCAGTACTTC; size: .; V: TRBV9; J: TRBJ2-7; D: TRBD2
CDR3: CASSLAGESSGANVLTF; DNA: TGTGCCAGCAGCTTAGCCGGAGAATCCTCTGGGGCCAACGTCCTGACTTTC; size: .; V: TRBV13; J: TRBJ2-6; D: .
CDR3: CASREQGGINYGYTF; DNA: TGTGCCAGCAGAGAACAGGGTGGAATTAACTATGGCTACACCTTC; size: few; V: TRBV7-3; J: TRBJ1-2; D: .
CDR3: CASRRASTYEQYF; DNA: TGTGCCAGCAGGAGAGCGTCTACCTACGAGCAGTACTTC; size: .; V: TRBV7-9; J: TRBJ2-7; D: .
CDR3: CASSLDQGPLQPQHF; DNA: TGTGCCAGCAGCTTAGATCAGGGTCCCCTTCAGCCCCAGCATTTT; size: .; V: TRBV11-2; J: TRBJ1-5; D: .
CDR3: CASSFGLSWANTEAFF; DNA: TGTGCCAGCAGTTTCGGACTCTCTTGGGCAAACACTGAAGCTTTCTTT; size: .; V: TRBV6-5; J: TRBJ1-1; D: .
CDR3: CASSEAGTGHEKLFF; DNA: TGCGCCAGCAGTGAGGCGGGGACAGGGCATGAAAAACTGTTTTTT; size: once; V: TRBV10-2; J: TRBJ1-4; D: TRBD1
CDR3: CASSSTGVGTDTQYF; DNA: TGTGCCAGCAGTTCCACCGGGGTTGGAACAGATACGCAGTATTTT; size: .; V: TRBV2; J: TRBJ2-3; D: .
CDR3: CASSLNQGQAQYF; DNA: TGTGCCAGCAGTTTAAATCAGGGCCAGGCCCAGTACTTC; size: .; V: TRBV12-3/TRBV12-4; J: TRBJ2-5; D: .
CDR3: CASSQVGGLVRNEQFF; DNA: TGTGCCAGCAGCCAAGTTGGGGGACTAGTGAGGAATGAGCAGTTCTTC; size: .; V: TRBV3-1/TRBV3-2; J: TRBJ2-1; D: TRBD2
CDR3: CASSQLQTGRSYEQYF; DNA: TGTGCCAGCAGCCAACTTCAGACAGGGAGGTCCTACGAGCAGTACTTC; size: once; V: TRBV14; J: TRBJ2-7; D: .
CDR3: CASSLAPGVSGNTIYF; DNA: TGTGCCAGCAGCTTAGCCCCAGGGGTCTCTGGAAACACCATATATTTT; size: .; V: TRBV11-2; J: TRBJ1-3; D: .
CDR3: CASSYPDEQYF; DNA: TGTGCCAGCAGTTACCCCGACGAGCAGTACTTC; size: .; V: TRBV6-2/TRBV6-3; J: TRBJ2-7; D: .
CDR3: CASSPLNSGANVLTF; DNA: TGTGCCAGCAGCCCTCTTAACTCTGGGGCCAACGTCCTGACTTTC; size: .; V: TRBV9; J: TRBJ2-6; D: .
CDR3: CASSLGRSTEAFF; DNA: TGTGCCAGCAGTTTAGGGCGCAGCACTGAAGCTTTCTTT; size: .; V: TRBV27; J: TRBJ1-1; D: .
CDR3: CASSYSGQGALGYTF; DNA: TGTGCCAGCAGTTACTCGGGGCAGGGGGCGCTTGGCTACACCTTC; size: .; V: TRBV6-5; J: TRBJ1-2; D: TRBD1
CDR3: CASSFLAETQYF; DNA: TGTGCCAGCAGCTTTCTGGCTGAGACCCAGTACTTC; size: .; V: TRBV7-8; J: TRBJ2-5; D: .
CDR3: CASKVGQPNSPLHF; DNA: TGTGCCAGCAAGGTCGGACAGCCTAATTCACCCCTCCACTTT; size: .; V: TRBV6-5; J: TRBJ1-6; D: .
CDR3: CASSTIRADYGYTF; DNA: TGTGCCAGTAGTACCATCAGGGCTGACTATGGCTACACCTTC; size: many; V: TRBV19; J: TRBJ1-2; D: .
CDR3: CASSLAAGSGSPLHF; DNA: TGTGCCAGCAGCTTAGCGGCGGGGAGTGGCTCACCCCTCCACTTT; size: .; V: TRBV7-2; J: TRBJ1-6; D: .
CDR3: CATRQGETEAFF; DNA: TGTGCCACACGACAGGGTGAGACTGAAGCTTTCTTT; size: few; V: TRBV3-1/TRBV3-2; J: TRBJ1-1; D: TRBD1
CDR3: CASSLAVGGSAAYTGELFF; DNA: TGCGCCAGCAGCTTGGCCGTCGGGGGGTCGGCAGCTTACACCGGGGAGCTGTTTTTT; size: .; V: TRBV5-1; J: TRBJ2-2; D: TRBD2
CDR3: CASTLTGVSRPFYTF; DNA: TGTGCCAGCACCTTAACCGGGGTCTCCCGGCCTTTCTACACCTTC; size: .; V: TRBV5-4; J: TRBJ1-2; D: .
CDR3: CASSLEAGNQPQHF; DNA: TGTGCCAGCAGCTTAGAGGCAGGGAATCAGCCCCAGCATTTT; size: .; V: TRBV7-9; J: TRBJ1-5; D: .
CDR3: CASSSRDRDSSAQHF; DNA: TGTGCCAGCAGTTCCCGGGACAGGGATTCTTCAGCCCAGCATTTT; size: .; V: TRBV27; J: TRBJ1-5; D: TRBD1
CDR3: CASSYTGRVEEQYF; DNA: TGTGCCAGCAGCTACACAGGGAGGGTTGAAGAGCAGTACTTC; size: .; V: TRBV6-5; J: TRBJ2-7; D: .